The 8 T cell receptor beta chains below all came from one sample that was sequenced in a study of tumor-infiltrating lymphocytes in localized non-small cell lung cancer. Clones were sequenced by immunoSEQ multiplex PCR, and TCRdb holds only the in-frame ones, with some missing. Of fewer than 7,500 clones detected, approximately 57% appear once; the ten largest clones hold 9% to 15%. Sequenced sample: lung tumor tissue. Every receptor here comes from a human donor with non-small cell lung cancer.

The rearrangement joins TRBV6-5 to TRBJ2-7, with TRBD1 matching 7 bases. Looked up from germline, CDR1 is MNHEY and CDR2 is SVGAGI. J lost 2 bases, V lost 4 bases, and 5 bases had no gene match. The CDR3 is 14 residues long. The CDR3 DNA follows: TGTGCCAGCAGTTTAACAGGGGTTGCCTACGAGCAGTACTTC. Its translation: CASSLTGVAYEQYF.

V gene TRBV6-5 combines with J gene TRBJ2-7; TRBD2 matches 11 bases. Germline-derived CDR1 and CDR2 are MNHEY and SVGAGI. J gave up 5 bases and V 6 bases, and 9 bases lay outside the gene matches. The CDR3 loop spans 15 amino acids. The CDR3 coding sequence is TGTGCCAGCAGACTATTGGGACTAGCGGAAGACGAGCAGTACTTC. It codes for CASRLLGLAEDEQYF.

V gene TRBV19 combines with J gene TRBJ1-5, with D perhaps matching TRBD1 (6 bases). The CDR3 is 16 residues long. Per the germline V gene, CDR1 is LNHDA and CDR2 is SQIVND (reference sequence). Trimming pared 6 bases from V and 6 bases from J, leaving 21 bases between. CDR3 DNA: TGTGCCAGTAGCAACATGAGGGGGGGGTATGTTCAGCCCCAGCATTTT. This translates into CASSNMRGGYVQPQHF.

This chain connects TRBV6-1 to TRBJ2-7; TRBD1 might be the D (5 bases). The CDR3 is 13 residues long. V was pared by 6 bases and J by 5 bases, with 14 bases between. CDR1 and CDR2 (germline): MNHNS, SASEGT. DNA of the CDR3: TGTGCCAGCAGGCTGACACAGGCCCACGAGCAGTACTTC. Translated, it gives CASRLTQAHEQYF.

The chain joins TRBV27 to TRBJ2-3; D is unresolved. V lost 5 bases and J 2 bases, leaving 11 bases between the germline ends. Per the germline V gene, CDR1 is MNHEY and CDR2 is SMNVEV (reference sequence). The CDR3 spans 14 residues. The CDR3 sequence: CASSPTETTDTQYF. The CDR3 DNA reads as TGTGCCAGCAGTCCAACCGAAACCACAGATACGCAGTATTTT.

This clone was picked up a small number of times. This chain uses TRBV28 with TRBJ2-7, with 7 bases aligning to TRBD2. Unmatched junction bases numbered 9, after V lost 6 bases and J lost 4 bases. The CDR3 has 14 amino acids. The germline CDR1 and CDR2 sequences are MDHEN and SYDVKM. The CDR3 spells CASRPGLVGYEQYF. For the CDR3, the DNA is TGTGCCAGCAGACCAGGACTAGTTGGATACGAGCAGTACTTC.

The V gene is TRBV5-5, the J gene TRBJ2-7; TRBD2 matches at 8 bases. The CDR3 is made up of 12 amino acids. V gave up 3 bases and J gave up 6 bases; unmatched junction bases: 2. Germline CDR1 SGHKS, CDR2 YYEKEE (reference sequence). DNA of the CDR3: TGTGCCAGCAGCTCCGGGGGGGGCGAGCAGTACTTC. Its protein product is CASSSGGGEQYF.

V and J are TRBV7-2 and TRBJ1-5; D gene ambiguous. Germline lookup yields CDR1 SGHTA and CDR2 FQGNSA. The CDR3 covers 13 residues. V was clipped by 2 bases and J by 5 bases, with 7 bases between them. The CDR3 DNA is TGTGCCAGCAGCTTATGGGGTGATCAGCCCCAGCATTTT. This encodes CASSLWGDQPQHF.